This T cell receptor beta chain was documented in a study of T cell responses to AZD1222 COVID-19 vaccine. Trimming took off 8 bases at V and 5 bases at J, with 18 bases between the two ends. The CDR3 is 14 residues long. Germline assignment: CDR1 MGHDK and CDR2 SYGVNS. Generated by immunoSEQ multiplex PCR, the TCRdb table keeps only in-frame clones and is missing some. The data contain approximately 190,000 clones, under 95% of them seen just once; the ten biggest clones take up more than 0.75%. The material was peripheral blood, obtained on day 0 of AZD1222 vaccination. V and J are TRBV25-1 and TRBJ2-5; possible D gene TRBD1, 6 bases. This sequence originates from an adult in good health. The CDR3 is CASRPRGTGETQYF. The CDR3 nucleotides are TGTGCCAGCCGCCCCAGGGGCACCGGGGAGACCCAGTACTTC.